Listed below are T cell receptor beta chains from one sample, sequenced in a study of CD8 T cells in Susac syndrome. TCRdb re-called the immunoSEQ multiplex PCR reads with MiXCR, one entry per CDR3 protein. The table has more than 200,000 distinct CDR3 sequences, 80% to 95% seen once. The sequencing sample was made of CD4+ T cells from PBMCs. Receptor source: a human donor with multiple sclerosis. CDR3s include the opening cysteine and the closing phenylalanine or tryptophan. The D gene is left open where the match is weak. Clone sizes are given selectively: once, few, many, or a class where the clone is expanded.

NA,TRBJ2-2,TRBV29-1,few,CSAGSRTDTGELFF,TGCAGCGCCGGGTCCCGGACAGACACCGGGGAGCTGTTTTTT
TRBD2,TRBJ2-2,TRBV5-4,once,CASSSGIGGGPNTGELFF,TGTGCCAGCAGCTCCGGTATCGGGGGGGGGCCTAACACCGGGGAGCTGTTTTTT
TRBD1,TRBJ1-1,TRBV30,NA,CAWRRGGGNTEAFF,TGTGCCTGGAGGCGGGGAGGGGGCAACACTGAAGCTTTCTTT
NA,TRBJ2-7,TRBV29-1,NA,CSVGATGSYEQYF,TGCAGCGTCGGAGCGACAGGCTCCTACGAGCAGTACTTC
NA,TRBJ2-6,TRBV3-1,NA,CASSQGGSGANVLTF,TGTGCCAGCAGCCAGGGGGGCTCTGGGGCCAACGTCCTGACTTTC
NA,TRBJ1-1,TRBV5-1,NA,CASSFYTGYEDTEAFF,TGCGCCAGCAGCTTTTATACAGGGTATGAGGACACTGAAGCTTTCTTT
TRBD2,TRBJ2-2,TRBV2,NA,CASSVSSGSAGELFF,TGTGCCAGCAGTGTTTCTAGCGGGAGTGCCGGGGAGCTGTTTTTT
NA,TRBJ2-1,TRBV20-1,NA,CSARVPVANEQFF,TGCAGTGCTAGAGTCCCGGTCGCAAATGAGCAGTTCTTC
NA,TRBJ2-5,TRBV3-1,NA,CASSQSLQQETQYF,TGTGCCAGCAGCCAATCCCTACAGCAAGAGACCCAGTACTTC
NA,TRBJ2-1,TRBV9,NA,CASSSRDAGRVEQFF,TGTGCCAGCAGCTCGAGAGACGCCGGTAGGGTTGAGCAGTTCTTC
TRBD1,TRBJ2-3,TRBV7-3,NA,CASSSDRVADTQYF,TGTGCCAGCAGCTCTGACAGGGTCGCAGATACGCAGTATTTT
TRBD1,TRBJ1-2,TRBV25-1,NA,CASSGGQGDGGYTF,TGTGCCAGCAGTGGAGGACAGGGGGACGGGGGCTACACCTTC
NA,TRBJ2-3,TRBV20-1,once,CSALTGMRTDTQYF,TGCAGTGCGCTAACAGGGATGAGAACAGATACGCAGTATTTT
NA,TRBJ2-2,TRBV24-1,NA,CATSRGAGELFF,TGTGCCACCAGTCGAGGGGCCGGGGAGCTGTTTTTT
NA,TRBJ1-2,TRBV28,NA,CASRTKRGAPDYGYTF,TGTGCCAGCCGCACCAAGCGGGGGGCGCCGGACTATGGCTACACCTTC
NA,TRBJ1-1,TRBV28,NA,CASSPTDSFEAFF,TGTGCCAGCAGTCCCACCGACTCGTTTGAAGCTTTCTTT
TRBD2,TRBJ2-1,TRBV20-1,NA,CSVRELAGGYNEQFF,TGCAGTGTTAGAGAACTAGCGGGAGGCTACAATGAGCAGTTCTTC
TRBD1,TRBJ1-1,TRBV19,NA,CASMTRDSSEAFF,TGTGCCAGTATGACCCGGGACAGTTCTGAAGCTTTCTTT
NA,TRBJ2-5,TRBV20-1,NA,CSAGERSGVETQYF,TGCAGTGCTGGAGAACGGTCAGGGGTAGAGACCCAGTACTTC
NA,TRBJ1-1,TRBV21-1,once,CASSKSGGPEAEAFF,TGTGCCAGCAGCAAGAGCGGGGGCCCCGAGGCTGAAGCTTTCTTT
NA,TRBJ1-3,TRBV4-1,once,CASSQPRLRENTIYF,TGCGCCAGCAGCCAACCCAGGCTGCGAGAAAACACCATATATTTT
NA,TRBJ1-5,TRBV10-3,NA,CAISDRMSGAGSNQPQHF,TGTGCCATCAGTGACCGTATGTCAGGGGCCGGTAGCAATCAGCCCCAGCATTTT
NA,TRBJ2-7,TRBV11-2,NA,CASSTAGTLYEQYF,TGTGCCAGCAGCACAGCCGGGACCCTCTACGAGCAGTACTTC
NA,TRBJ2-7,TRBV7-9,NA,CASSTQGTYEQYF,TGTGCCAGCAGTACACAGGGTACCTACGAGCAGTACTTC
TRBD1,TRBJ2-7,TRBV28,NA,CASSLGTGSSYEQYF,TGTGCCAGCAGTCTGGGGACAGGGAGCTCCTACGAGCAGTACTTC
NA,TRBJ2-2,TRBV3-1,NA,CASSLELGRLANTGELFF,TGTGCCAGCAGCCTAGAGTTAGGGCGACTAGCGAACACCGGGGAGCTGTTTTTT
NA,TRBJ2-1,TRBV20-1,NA,CSARSSQNNEQFF,TGCAGTGCTAGAAGTTCACAGAACAATGAGCAGTTCTTC
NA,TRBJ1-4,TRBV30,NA,CAWSGGAPPREKLFF,TGTGCCTGGAGTGGAGGGGCCCCGCCTAGGGAAAAACTGTTTTTT
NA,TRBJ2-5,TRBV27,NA,CASRTVAAAQETQYF,TGTGCCAGCAGGACCGTCGCGGCAGCCCAAGAGACCCAGTACTTC
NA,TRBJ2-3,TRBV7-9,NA,CASSLGAPDSGTQYF,TGTGCCAGCAGCTTAGGGGCCCCGGATAGCGGTACGCAGTATTTT
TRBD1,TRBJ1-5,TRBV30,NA,CAWSVRAGGSSNQPQHF,TGTGCCTGGAGTGTACGGGCAGGGGGCTCGAGCAATCAGCCCCAGCATTTT
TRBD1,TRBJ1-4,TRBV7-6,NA,CASSPKYRGRNEKLFF,TGTGCCAGCAGCCCTAAGTACAGGGGGCGCAATGAAAAACTGTTTTTT
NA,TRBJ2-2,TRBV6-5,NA,CASTPFGTGELFF,TGTGCCAGCACTCCTTTTGGCACCGGGGAGCTGTTTTTT
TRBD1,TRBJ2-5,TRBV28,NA,CASSGTGRGAETQYF,TGTGCCAGCAGTGGGACAGGGCGGGGAGCAGAGACCCAGTACTTC
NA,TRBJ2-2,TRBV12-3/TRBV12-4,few,CASSQWGTGELFF,TGTGCCAGCAGTCAATGGGGCACCGGGGAGCTGTTTTTT
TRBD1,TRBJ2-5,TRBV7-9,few,CASSSYRGQETQYF,TGTGCCAGCAGCTCCTACAGGGGCCAAGAGACCCAGTACTTC
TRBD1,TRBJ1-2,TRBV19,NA,CASSIPQGAFGYTF,TGTGCCAGTAGTATTCCACAGGGGGCGTTTGGCTACACCTTC
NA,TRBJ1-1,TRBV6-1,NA,CASSEATANTEAFF,TGTGCCAGCAGTGAAGCGACGGCGAACACTGAAGCTTTCTTT
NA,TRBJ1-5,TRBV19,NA,CASSRSFDQPQHF,TGTGCCAGTAGCAGAAGCTTCGATCAGCCCCAGCATTTT
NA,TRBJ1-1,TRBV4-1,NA,CASSQRTGYTEAFF,TGCGCCAGCAGCCAACGCACAGGATACACTGAAGCTTTCTTT
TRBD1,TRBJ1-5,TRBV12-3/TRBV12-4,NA,CASSLGDRGRVF,TGTGCCAGCAGTTTAGGAGACAGGGGGCGCGTTTTT
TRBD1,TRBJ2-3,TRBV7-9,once,CGGGPGQGTDTQYF,TGTGGAGGGGGTCCGGGACAGGGGACAGATACGCAGTATTTT
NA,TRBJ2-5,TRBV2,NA,CASKRDTQETQYF,TGTGCCAGCAAGAGGGACACCCAAGAGACCCAGTACTTC
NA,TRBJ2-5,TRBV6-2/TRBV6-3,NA,CASRAYGRETQYF,TGTGCCAGCAGGGCTTACGGGCGGGAGACCCAGTACTTC
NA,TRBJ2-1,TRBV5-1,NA,CASSQGGEAYNEQFF,TGCGCCAGCAGCCAAGGCGGTGAGGCCTACAATGAGCAGTTCTTC
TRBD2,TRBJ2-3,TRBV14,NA,CASSLKRGSTDTQYF,TGTGCCAGCAGCCTAAAGCGGGGTTCAACAGATACGCAGTATTTT
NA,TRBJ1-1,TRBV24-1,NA,CATGGPNAEAFF,TGTGCCACCGGGGGGCCCAACGCTGAAGCTTTCTTT
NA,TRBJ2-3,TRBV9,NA,CASSVEAGTTDTQYF,TGTGCCAGCAGCGTAGAGGCGGGGACCACAGATACGCAGTATTTT
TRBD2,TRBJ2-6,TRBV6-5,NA,CASSYSRGRVGANVLTF,TGTGCCAGCAGTTACTCGCGAGGGAGGGTGGGGGCCAACGTCCTGACTTTC
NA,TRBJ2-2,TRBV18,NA,CASSGRGNTGELFF,TGTGCCAGCTCAGGCCGGGGGAACACCGGGGAGCTGTTTTTT
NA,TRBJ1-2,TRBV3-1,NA,CASTNRGFRGYTF,TGTGCCAGCACCAACCGGGGGTTTAGAGGCTACACCTTC